One and the same sample provided the 29 T cell receptor beta chains below, sequenced in a study of blood T cell repertoires in COVID-19. Only in-frame clones appear in the TCRdb table, and some are missing; sequencing was by immunoSEQ multiplex PCR. The data hold 77,000 or so clones, with around 67% observed a single time. Sample: peripheral blood. These receptor sequences come from a human donor with acute or convalescent COVID-19. The donor label of this sample is uncertain.

The chain recombines TRBV24-1 with TRBJ2-1; TRBD2 is a possible D gene (6 bases). CDR1 is KGHDR and CDR2 is SFDVKD in the germline V gene. The CDR3 sequence is 11 residues long. V lost 6 bases and J 8 bases, leaving 7 bases between the germline ends. The CDR3 reads CATSRGYEQFF. DNA of the CDR3: TGTGCCACCAGTCGGGGGTATGAGCAGTTCTTC.

The chain is built from TRBV6-2 or TRBV6-3 and TRBJ2-7; D gene unclear. The V gene's germline CDR1 is MNHEY and CDR2 SVGEGT. The CDR3 is 16 amino acids. Trimming cost V 5 bases and J 0 bases, with 17 bases left between them. The CDR3 nucleotides are TGTGCCAGCAGTACGTGGCTAAAAAGGAGCTCCTACGAGCAGTACTTC. Amino acids: CASSTWLKRSSYEQYF.

The rearrangement uses TRBV28 and TRBJ1-1; perhaps TRBD1 as D (5 bases). V was trimmed by 2 bases and J by 1 base, leaving 8 bases between them. Germline lookup yields CDR1 MDHEN and CDR2 SYDVKM. The CDR3 has 14 residues. The CDR3 here is CASSLGAGNTEAFF. CDR3 DNA sequence: TGTGCCAGCAGTTTAGGGGCAGGGAACACTGAAGCTTTCTTT.

The chain has TRBV12-3 or TRBV12-4 and TRBJ2-1, with TRBD2 matching 8 bases. The CDR3 loop spans 13 amino acids. V lost 5 bases and J lost 8; bases outside the gene matches: 5. This chain's CDR3 is CASSPGLAYEQFF. CDR3 DNA: TGTGCCAGCAGTCCTGGACTAGCCTATGAGCAGTTCTTC.

This clone was picked up a small number of times. The chain carries TRBV19 and TRBJ1-1; weak D call: TRBD1 (5 bases). The V and J ends lost 1 base and 1 base respectively, with 10 bases between them. CDR1 is LNHDA and CDR2 is SQIVND in the germline V gene (reference sequence). The CDR3 contains 15 residues. The CDR3 DNA follows: TGTGCCAGTAGTATAGGGGGCAGGGCGAACACTGAAGCTTTCTTT. Translated, it gives CASSIGGRANTEAFF.

The rearrangement uses TRBV4-2 and TRBJ2-1, with a possible D match to TRBD2 (7 bases). Germline CDR1 LGHNA, CDR2 YNFKEQ. CDR3 length equals 18 residues. Trimming left V 0 bases short and J 5 bases short, with 20 bases between. The CDR3 reads CASSQDARGLAPNNEQFF. The CDR3 DNA follows: TGTGCCAGCAGCCAAGACGCGCGGGGGCTAGCGCCGAACAATGAGCAGTTCTTC.

The V call is TRBV7-8, the J call TRBJ2-5; D may be TRBD1 (6 bases). The CDR3 sequence is 13 residues long. V dropped 4 bases and J dropped 5 bases, with 11 bases sitting between them. The V gene's germline CDR1 is SGHVS and CDR2 FQNEAQ. The CDR3 loop reads CASSWGTLETQYF. The CDR3 nucleotides are TGTGCCAGCAGCTGGGGGACACTCGAGACCCAGTACTTC.

The V gene is TRBV4-3, the J gene TRBJ1-4; 7 nucleotides line up with TRBD1. Germline CDR1 is LGHNA and CDR2 is YSLEER. V shed 2 bases and J 0 bases; nucleotides not matched to a gene: 9. This CDR3 has 18 amino acids. The DNA for the CDR3 is TGCGCCAGCAGCCAATCCCCGACAGGGATCACAACTAATGAAAAACTGTTTTTT. Translation: CASSQSPTGITTNEKLFF.

This clone was picked up a small number of times. This rearrangement joins TRBV7-9 to TRBJ2-1; TRBD2 agrees at 9 bases. This CDR3 contains 16 residues. V shed 0 bases, J shed 4 bases, and the junction held 4 bases outside the gene matches. CDR1 is SEHNR and CDR2 is FQNEAQ in the germline V gene (reference sequence). The CDR3 region is CASSLASGGKYNEQFF. DNA of the CDR3: TGTGCCAGCAGCTTAGCGAGCGGGGGGAAGTACAATGAGCAGTTCTTC.

This clone was found a few times. The chain couples TRBV5-1 to TRBJ2-3; TRBD2 matches at 9 bases. CDR1 and CDR2 from the germline V gene are SGHRS and YFSETQ. This CDR3 spans 16 amino acids. V lost 4 bases, J lost 1 base, and 7 bases stayed unmatched. CDR3 loop: CASSPEREAGTDTQYF. The CDR3, as DNA: TGCGCCAGCAGCCCAGAGCGGGAGGCTGGCACAGATACGCAGTATTTT.

The chain uses TRBV11-2 and TRBJ2-2; 7 nucleotides align to TRBD2. This CDR3 comprises 16 residues. CDR1 is SGHAT and CDR2 is FQNNGV in the germline V gene. Germline trimming cut 4 bases from V and 1 base from J; bases unmatched to any gene: 6. The CDR3 loop reads CASSSLGGWNTGELFF. The CDR3 coding sequence is TGTGCCAGCAGCTCACTCGGGGGGTGGAACACCGGGGAGCTGTTTTTT.

The chain recombines TRBV28 with TRBJ2-6; D not certain. V was pared by 2 bases and J by 8 bases, with 7 bases between. This CDR3 contains 13 residues. Germline-derived CDR1 and CDR2 are MDHEN and SYDVKM. CDR3 DNA sequence: TGTGCCAGCAGTTTAGTGGAGACCAACGTCCTGACTTTC. Translating it yields CASSLVETNVLTF. Using reference TRBV28 and TRBJ2-6 for the parts outside the CDR3, the full variable domain is DVKVTQSSRYLVKRTGEKVFLECVQDMDHENMFWYRQDPGLGLRLIYFSYDVKMKEKGDIPEGYSVSREKKERFSLILESASTNQTSMYLCASSLVETNVLTFGAGSRLTVL.

This clone is categorized as medium-sized (0.01 to 0.1%). CDR3 loop: CASSLPGGYGYTF. The CDR3 DNA reads as TGTGCCAGCAGCTTGCCAGGAGGCTATGGCTACACCTTC. The chain is built from TRBV5-4 and TRBJ1-2, with D uncertain. Trimming left V 1 base short and J 4 bases short, with 8 bases between. The germline gives CDR1 SGHNT, CDR2 YYREEE (reference sequence). This CDR3 is built from 13 residues. Combining the CDR3 with reference TRBV5-4 and TRBJ1-2 gives the whole variable domain ETGVTQSPTHLIKTRGQQVTLRCSSQSGHNTVSWYQQALGQGPQFIFQYYREEENGRGNFPPRFSGLQFPNYSSELNVNALELDDSALYLCASSLPGGYGYTFGSGTRLTVV.

The gene calls are TRBV18 and TRBJ2-7, with D maybe TRBD2 (7 bases). V was shortened by 2 bases and J by 3 bases, with 14 bases between the two germline ends. Germline-derived CDR1 and CDR2 are KGHSH and LQKENI. The CDR3 extends over 15 amino acids. The chain's CDR3 is CASSPMQGTIYEQYF. The CDR3 DNA reads TGTGCCAGCTCACCAATGCAGGGGACTATCTACGAGCAGTACTTC. Based on the CDR3 plus reference TRBV18 and TRBJ2-7, the full variable domain is NAGVMQNPRHLVRRRGQEARLRCSPMKGHSHVYWYRQLPEEGLKFMVYLQKENIIDESGMPKERFSAEFPKEGPSILRIQQVVRGDSAAYFCASSPMQGTIYEQYFGPGTRLTVT.

This clone was seen just once. The gene calls are TRBV25-1 and TRBJ2-5; possible D gene TRBD1, 6 bases. The CDR3 has 15 amino acids. Germline V gene lookup returns CDR1 MGHDK and CDR2 SYGVNS. Trimming removed 1 base from V and 5 bases from J, with 14 bases in between. The CDR3 loop reads CASSEWGLGGETQYF. DNA of the CDR3: TGTGCCAGCAGTGAATGGGGCCTAGGGGGTGAGACCCAGTACTTC.

This clone has a handful of counts. The V and J genes are TRBV7-9 and TRBJ2-5, with TRBD1 matching over 9 bases. Germline values: CDR1 SEHNR, CDR2 FQNEAQ (reference sequence). The V gene end was trimmed by 4 bases and the J gene end by 5 bases; junction bases not matched to a gene: 8. This CDR3 comprises 15 residues. CDR3 bases: TGTGCCAGCAGCTCTCTACAGGGGGCGCAGGAGACCCAGTACTTC. This gives the protein CASSSLQGAQETQYF.

The chain recombines TRBV11-2 with TRBJ2-2, with D perhaps matching TRBD2 (6 bases). The V and J ends lost 0 bases and 7 bases respectively, with 18 bases between them. This CDR3 has 17 amino acids. The germline CDR1 and CDR2 sequences are SGHAT and FQNNGV. The CDR3 DNA follows: TGTGCCAGCAGCTTAGATCCACTGGGACTCATAGGCGGGGAGCTGTTTTTT. Translation gives CASSLDPLGLIGGELFF.

The chain has TRBV7-2 and TRBJ1-4; D gene unclear. The CDR3 contains 15 residues. Trimming removed 5 bases from V and 8 bases from J, with 18 bases in between. The germline CDR1 and CDR2 sequences are SGHTA and FQGNSA. The CDR3 DNA is TGTGCCAGCAGCATGACTTTTTCCATTGGCGAAAAACTGTTTTTT. It encodes CASSMTFSIGEKLFF.

As DNA, the CDR3 is TGTGCCACCACGGACAGCAACACTGAAGCTTTCTTT. As protein: CATTDSNTEAFF. V usage is TRBV2 and J usage is TRBJ1-1, with a tentative D call TRBD1 (6 bases). Per germline, CDR1 SNHLY and CDR2 FYNNEI. The CDR3 covers 12 residues. V gave up 10 bases and J gave up 2 bases, with 11 bases separating them.

This rearrangement joins TRBV21-1 to TRBJ2-1; the table's D call TRBD2 went unverified against the DNA. TRBV21-1 is a pseudogene segment. This CDR3 has 14 amino acids. The CDR3 region is CASSPQGLASEQFF. In nucleotides, the CDR3 is TGTGCCAGCAGCCCTCAGGGACTAGCGAGTGAGCAGTTCTTC.

The chain combines TRBV21-1 with TRBJ1-2; TRBD1 is taken as the D call from the table, unchecked against the DNA. TRBV21-1 is a documented pseudogene. The CDR3 contains 16 residues. CDR3 nucleotides: TGTGCCAGCAGCAAAGCCATGCAGGGTCGGAACTATGGCTACACCTTC. This codes for CASSKAMQGRNYGYTF.

V and J are TRBV7-2 and TRBJ2-1; 12 bases are a match to TRBD2. Germline V gene sequence: CDR1 SGHTA, CDR2 FQGNSA. CDR3 length: 17 amino acids. The V segment lost 1 base and the J segment 3 bases; nucleotides outside the gene matches: 4. The CDR3 DNA reads TGTGCCAGCAGCTTAGTTGGGACTAGCGGGTTCTACAATGAGCAGTTCTTC. Encoded protein: CASSLVGTSGFYNEQFF.

This chain links TRBV28 with TRBJ1-1; D is perhaps TRBD1 (6 bases). V gave up 7 bases and J gave up 1 base, with 19 bases separating them. This CDR3 is built from 16 residues. The germline V gene encodes CDR1 MDHEN and CDR2 SYDVKM. The CDR3 nucleotides read TGTGCCAGCATCCCGAGCGGGGGCTTTACGAACACTGAAGCTTTCTTT. The encoded protein is CASIPSGGFTNTEAFF.

The chain couples TRBV2 to TRBJ2-7; the D gene is possibly TRBD2 (5 bases). Trimming shortened V by 6 bases and J by 4 bases, and 10 bases separated the two germline ends. The length of the CDR3 is 12 residues. Germline CDR1 SNHLY, CDR2 FYNNEI. The chain's CDR3 is CASSGVVYEQYF. CDR3 nucleotide sequence: TGTGCCAGCAGCGGGGTAGTTTACGAGCAGTACTTC.

The chain links TRBV18 to TRBJ2-7, with D perhaps TRBD1 (6 bases). The V gene's germline CDR1 is KGHSH and CDR2 LQKENI. The V gene lost 6 bases and the J gene lost 3 bases, with 15 bases spanning the gap. The CDR3 consists of 14 residues. The chain's CDR3 is CASSAGTRNYEQYV. Written as DNA, the CDR3 is TGTGCCAGCTCGGCCGGGACACGCAACTACGAGCAGTACGTC.

The chain carries TRBV9 and TRBJ2-1; 8 bases match TRBD2. The length of the CDR3 is 14 residues. Germline CDR1 and CDR2: SGDLS and YYNGEE. After removal of 4 bases from V and 4 bases from J, the junction contained 4 bases not matched to a gene. The CDR3 DNA reads TGTGCCAGCAGCAAACTAGCGGAATACAATGAGCAGTTCTTC. It specifies CASSKLAEYNEQFF.

This clone came up once. The rearrangement uses TRBV27 and TRBJ2-3, with TRBD1 identical over 7 bases. The V gene's germline CDR1 is MNHEY and CDR2 SMNVEV (reference sequence). Unmatched junction bases numbered 11, after V lost 9 bases and J lost 2 bases. The CDR3 contains 15 residues. The CDR3, as DNA: TGTGCCAGTAGCGAAAGAGACAGGGCCACAGATACGCAGTATTTT. Protein: CASSERDRATDTQYF.

The V and J genes are TRBV28 and TRBJ1-6; a possible D gene is TRBD1 (6 bases). From germline, CDR1 is MDHEN and CDR2 SYDVKM. The CDR3 runs to 15 residues. With 8 bases removed from V and 9 bases from J, the gap between germline ends came to 20 bases. The CDR3 sequence is CASLLSRGIASPLHF. For the CDR3, the DNA is TGTGCCAGCCTTCTATCCAGGGGAATAGCTTCACCCCTCCACTTT.

V usage is TRBV7-8 and J usage is TRBJ2-5, with 13 bases aligning to TRBD2. There are 14 residues in the CDR3. V was clipped by 8 bases and J by 5 bases; unmatched bases: 5. Per the germline V gene, CDR1 is SGHVS and CDR2 is FQNEAQ. As DNA, the CDR3 is TGTGCCAGCGCCCCGACTAGCGGGAGGGAGACCCAGTACTTC. As protein: CASAPTSGRETQYF.